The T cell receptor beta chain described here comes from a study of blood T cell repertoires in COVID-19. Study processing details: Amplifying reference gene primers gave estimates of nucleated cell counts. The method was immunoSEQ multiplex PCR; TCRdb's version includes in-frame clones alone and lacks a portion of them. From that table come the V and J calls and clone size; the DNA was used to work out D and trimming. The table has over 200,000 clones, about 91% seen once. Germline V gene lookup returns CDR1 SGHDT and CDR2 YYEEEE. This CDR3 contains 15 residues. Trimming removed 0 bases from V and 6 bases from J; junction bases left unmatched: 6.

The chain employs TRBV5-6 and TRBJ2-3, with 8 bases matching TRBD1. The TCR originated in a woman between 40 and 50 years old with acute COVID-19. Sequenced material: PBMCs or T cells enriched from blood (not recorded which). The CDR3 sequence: CASSLGDRGKDTQYF. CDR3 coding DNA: TGTGCCAGCAGCTTGGGTGACAGGGGAAAGGATACGCAGTATTTT.